The text below deals with one TCR beta chain. Its antigen is unidentified. These data are taken from a study of cytomegalovirus exposure and HLA in healthy donors. Findings and limits, study-wide: A likely sequencing artifact accounted for one observed cluster of highly shared sequence variants.

Amplification used 60 Vbeta primers and 13 Jbeta primers. Here immunoSEQ multiplex PCR was the method, and the copy in TCRdb shows in-frame clones only, minus some. The data hold some 120,000 clones, with around 84% observed a single time. The CDR3 sequence is 14 residues long. The V gene's germline CDR1 is MNHNS and CDR2 SASEGT. Trimming left V 6 bases short and J 3 bases short, with 14 bases between. The J gene is TRBJ1-2, the V gene TRBV6-1; D unclear. Sequencing was performed on PBMCs. The origin of this receptor is a man under 40 in good health and CMV-seropositive. DNA of the CDR3: TGTGCCAGCAGCTCGGGTTCCTGGTACTATGGCTACACCTTC. This codes for CASSSGSWYYGYTF.